A selection of T cell receptor beta chains follows, all from one sample in a study of blood T cell repertoires in COVID-19. Assay: immunoSEQ multiplex PCR; the TCRdb copy retains only in-frame clones and omits some. Of about 330,000 clones listed, around 90% were seen once; the top ten hold less than 20%. The sample comprised PBMCs or T cells enriched from blood (not recorded which). These receptors originate from a woman in her twenties or thirties who had recovered from COVID-19. CDR3s include the opening cysteine and the closing phenylalanine or tryptophan. Each record gives: V gene, D gene, clone size, J gene, CDR3 protein, CDR3 DNA. The D gene is left open where the match is weak. Expanded clones get a size class; other rows say once, few or many, or leave the size out.

>TRBV24-1|NA|NA|TRBJ1-2
CATSDFSDRYTF
TGTGCCACCAGTGATTTTAGCGATCGCTACACCTTC
>TRBV11-3|TRBD2|NA|TRBJ2-7
CASSPPGLAREQYF
TGTGCCAGCAGCCCCCCGGGACTAGCACGCGAGCAGTACTTC
>TRBV2|TRBD1|NA|TRBJ1-4
CASSGQGAWEKLFF
TGTGCCAGCAGTGGACAGGGGGCATGGGAAAAACTGTTTTTT
>TRBV9|NA|NA|TRBJ2-1
CASSVASWRGPYNEQFF
TGTGCCAGCAGCGTAGCCTCATGGCGGGGCCCCTACAATGAGCAGTTCTTC
>TRBV28|NA|NA|TRBJ1-1
CASSSQGSWGRLNTEAFF
TGTGCCAGCAGTTCTCAGGGGAGTTGGGGAAGGTTGAACACTGAAGCTTTCTTT
>TRBV6-5|NA|NA|TRBJ2-1
CASSYSQGISYNEQFF
TGTGCCAGCAGTTACTCTCAGGGGATCTCCTACAATGAGCAGTTCTTC
>TRBV3-1/TRBV3-2|TRBD2|NA|TRBJ2-7
CASSQAPGTLGTNF
TGTGCCAGCAGCCAAGCTCCCGGGACCTTAGGGACTAACTTC
>TRBV7-3|NA|NA|TRBJ1-3
CASSWGRSSGNTIYF
TGTGCCAGCAGCTGGGGGAGGAGCTCTGGAAACACCATATATTTT
>TRBV4-1|NA|NA|TRBJ1-3
CASSQEAQGGNTIYF
TGCGCCAGCAGCCAAGAGGCGCAGGGAGGAAACACCATATATTTT
>TRBV6-5|NA|NA|TRBJ2-7
CASSYRVSYEQYF
TGTGCCAGCAGTTACCGGGTCTCCTACGAGCAGTACTTC
>TRBV28|TRBD1|NA|TRBJ1-5
CASSHGLRGRQPQHF
TGTGCCAGCAGCCACGGACTCAGGGGGAGGCAGCCCCAGCATTTT
>TRBV2|NA|NA|TRBJ2-1
CASSPVAGEQFF
TGTGCCAGCAGTCCAGTTGCAGGTGAGCAGTTCTTC
>TRBV14|TRBD1|NA|TRBJ1-2
CASSLLTGQGAYGYTF
TGTGCCAGCAGCCTTCTTACAGGACAGGGGGCTTATGGCTACACCTTC
>TRBV4-2|NA|NA|TRBJ1-2
CASSQDVRGTGYTF
TGTGCCAGCAGCCAAGATGTGCGGGGTACAGGCTACACCTTC
>TRBV7-8|TRBD2|NA|TRBJ2-1
CASSPGLAVHEQFF
TGTGCCAGCAGTCCGGGACTAGCGGTCCATGAGCAGTTCTTC
>TRBV6-5|NA|NA|TRBJ2-7
CASIYDSYEQYF
TGTGCCAGCATCTACGACAGCTACGAGCAGTACTTC
>TRBV29-1|TRBD2|once|TRBJ2-5
CSVVRKAGGASRQETQYF
TGCAGCGTTGTTCGTAAAGCGGGAGGGGCATCGAGGCAAGAGACCCAGTACTTC
>TRBV2|NA|NA|TRBJ1-2
CASSEEGWGYTF
TGTGCCAGCAGTGAAGAGGGGTGGGGCTACACCTTC
>TRBV3-1/TRBV3-2|NA|few|TRBJ1-1
CASSQVAGTEAFF
TGTGCCAGCAGCCAAGTCGCCGGCACTGAAGCTTTCTTT
>TRBV5-1|TRBD1|NA|TRBJ2-2
CASSSQGTYTGELFF
TGCGCCAGCAGCTCACAGGGGACCTACACCGGGGAGCTGTTTTTT
>TRBV28|TRBD1|NA|TRBJ1-5
CASSLAGQGIQPQHF
TGTGCCAGCAGCCTAGCCGGACAGGGGATCCAGCCCCAGCATTTT
>TRBV9|TRBD2|NA|TRBJ2-7
CASSVGLAYEQYF
TGTGCCAGCAGCGTAGGACTAGCTTACGAGCAGTACTTC
>TRBV2|TRBD1|once|TRBJ1-6
CASKGAAYNSPLHF
TGTGCCAGCAAGGGGGCCGCATATAATTCACCCCTCCACTTT
>TRBV6-2/TRBV6-3|TRBD2|once|TRBJ2-5
CASSEGLAGGHQETQYF
TGTGCCAGCAGTGAGGGACTAGCGGGGGGACATCAAGAGACCCAGTACTTC
>TRBV4-2|NA|NA|TRBJ1-3
CASSQEVAQGGNTIYF
TGTGCCAGCAGCCAAGAGGTTGCACAGGGCGGGAACACCATATATTTT
>TRBV7-2|NA|NA|TRBJ2-5
CASSPLEGTQYF
TGTGCCAGCAGCCCCCTTGAGGGGACCCAGTACTTC
>TRBV28|TRBD2|NA|TRBJ2-7
CASRTSGAYEQYF
TGTGCCAGCAGGACTAGCGGGGCCTACGAGCAGTACTTC
>TRBV5-1|NA|NA|TRBJ1-5
CASSLVGDSNQPQHF
TGCGCCAGCAGCTTGGTAGGAGACAGCAATCAGCCCCAGCATTTT
>TRBV5-1|NA|few|TRBJ1-1
CASSLGAGVGTEAFF
TGCGCCAGCAGCTTGGGGGCAGGGGTCGGAACTGAAGCTTTCTTT
>TRBV4-1|NA|NA|TRBJ2-1
CASSQDRSRLYNEQFF
TGCGCCAGCAGCCAAGATAGGAGTCGTCTATACAATGAGCAGTTCTTC
>TRBV28|TRBD1|NA|TRBJ1-2
CASGGTGEYGYTF
TGTGCCAGCGGGGGGACAGGGGAATATGGCTACACCTTC
>TRBV5-8|TRBD2|NA|TRBJ2-7
CASSYRPGGYEQYF
TGTGCCAGCAGCTACCGACCGGGGGGTTACGAGCAGTACTTC
>TRBV5-1|TRBD2|once|TRBJ2-1
CASSATSSEQFF
TGCGCCAGCAGCGCGACTAGCAGTGAGCAGTTCTTC
>TRBV7-2|TRBD2|NA|TRBJ2-2
CASSLTGGTGELFF
TGTGCCAGCAGCCTAACGGGGGGCACCGGGGAGCTGTTTTTT
>TRBV28|NA|NA|TRBJ1-6
CASSLLDTTIGGTDNSPLHF
TGTGCCAGCAGTTTATTGGACACCACTATCGGGGGGACGGATAATTCACCCCTCCACTTT
>TRBV5-1|TRBD2|NA|TRBJ2-7
CASSGLAGSYEQYF
TGCGCCAGCAGCGGGCTAGCGGGCTCCTACGAGCAGTACTTC
>TRBV28|NA|NA|TRBJ2-7
CASSLVGGAGRSSYEQYF
TGTGCCAGCAGTTTAGTGGGGGGGGCAGGGAGGAGCTCCTACGAGCAGTACTTC
>TRBV19|TRBD2|NA|TRBJ2-7
CASSTVPSGTGGQYF
TGTGCCAGTAGTACAGTTCCAAGCGGGACTGGGGGGCAGTACTTC
>TRBV7-9|NA|NA|TRBJ2-5
CASSRGLRLETQYF
TGTGCCAGCAGCCGAGGGCTGCGTTTGGAGACCCAGTACTTC
>TRBV6-5|TRBD1|NA|TRBJ1-2
CASRATGTGNYGYTF
TGTGCCAGCAGGGCGACCGGGACAGGGAACTATGGCTACACCTTC
>TRBV4-2|NA|NA|TRBJ2-3
CASSQVQGITNTQYF
TGTGCCAGCAGCCAAGTCCAGGGAATCACGAATACGCAGTATTTT
>TRBV5-4|NA|NA|TRBJ1-2
CASSLEWDRKGPGGYTF
TGTGCCAGCAGCTTGGAGTGGGATAGGAAGGGGCCAGGGGGCTACACCTTC
>TRBV9|NA|NA|TRBJ2-5
CASSVRGAETQYF
TGTGCCAGCAGCGTTAGGGGTGCCGAGACCCAGTACTTC
>TRBV5-1|NA|NA|TRBJ1-1
CASSSNRENTEAFF
TGCGCCAGCAGCTCGAACAGGGAGAACACTGAAGCTTTCTTT
>TRBV28|NA|NA|TRBJ2-3
CASSSDSPTDTQYF
TGTGCCAGCAGCTCCGACAGTCCTACAGATACGCAGTATTTT
>TRBV28|NA|NA|TRBJ2-5
CASSSLAGIRETQYF
TGTGCCAGCAGCTCTCTTGCAGGGATCCGAGAGACCCAGTACTTC
>TRBV6-5|NA|NA|TRBJ1-6
CASRDWAGSPLHF
TGTGCCAGCAGGGATTGGGCTGGCTCACCCCTCCACTTT
>TRBV6-4|TRBD2|NA|TRBJ2-4
CASSTSGRCRDIQYF
TGTGCCAGCAGTACTAGCGGGAGATGTCGGGACATTCAGTACTTC
>TRBV28|TRBD1|once|TRBJ1-5
CASSSIGTGRLSNQPQHF
TGTGCCAGCAGTTCCATCGGGACAGGGAGGCTTAGCAATCAGCCCCAGCATTTT
>TRBV18|NA|NA|TRBJ2-3
CASSPRRTDTQYF
TGTGCCAGCTCACCACGGCGCACAGATACGCAGTATTTT
>TRBV3-1/TRBV3-2|NA|once|TRBJ1-2
CASSQATGVSGGYTF
TGTGCCAGCAGCCAAGCAACGGGGGTGTCCGGTGGCTACACCTTC